This entry lists 29 T cell receptor beta chains sequenced from one sample in a study of CD8+CD57+ T cells in acquired aplastic anemia (dated 2018 in TCRdb). Sequencer: Illumina HiSeq 2000. Genomic DNA served as template for TCR beta VDJ combination and CDR3 sequence profiling. TCRdb handled the public reads itself, with Q25 trimming in fastp and clone calling in MiXCR, and kept productive beta chains. Rows with one shared CDR3 protein collapse into an entry with the most common genes and DNA. Across this sample there are around 200,000 distinct CDR3 sequences, with about three fifths seen only once. Approximately 42% of the sample is in the top ten clones. Expansion of CD8+CD57+ cells had been shown by flow cytometry in the patients chosen for sequencing. Sequencing was done on a sample of sorted CD4+, CD8+, or CD8+CD57+ T cells (not recorded which) from PBMCs. Receptors originate from a human donor with aplastic anemia.

This chain connects TRBV7-6 to TRBJ2-7, with unresolved D. The V end lost 1 base, the J end lost 5 bases, and 6 bases lay between the germline ends. Germline CDR1 and CDR2: SGHVS and FNYEAQ. The CDR3 contains 12 residues. The CDR3 DNA follows: TGTGCCAGCAGCTTAGTGTTGAACGAGCAGTACTTC. Translation: CASSLVLNEQYF.

This rearrangement joins TRBV11-3 to TRBJ1-6; no clear D gene. The CDR3 loop spans 13 amino acids. Germline CDR1 is SGHNT and CDR2 is YENEEA. V was shortened by 4 bases and J by 9 bases, with 10 bases between the two germline ends. The CDR3 sequence is CASSSRVTSPLHF. As DNA, the CDR3 is TGTGCCAGCAGCTCGAGGGTAACTTCACCCCTCCACTTT.

This clonotype was recorded at least ten times. This sequence may be a read error, since a much larger clone differs from it by one base. Without the conserved terminal phenylalanine or tryptophan, this CDR3 likely stems from a read error. The chain uses TRBV7-9 and TRBJ2-5; D is uncertain. V shed 4 bases and J shed 5 bases, with 8 bases lying between them. The germline CDR1 and CDR2 sequences are SEHNR and FQNEAQ (reference sequence). CDR3 length: 12 residues. CDR3 nucleotides: TGTGCCAGCAGCTGGAGTACGGAGACCCAGTACTCC. Protein: CASSWSTETQYS.

V gene TRBV20-1 combines with J gene TRBJ1-6, with 10 bases matching TRBD1. Per germline, CDR1 DFQATT and CDR2 SNEGSKA (reference sequence). CDR3 length: 14 amino acids. Germline trimming cut 6 bases from V and 9 bases from J; bases unmatched to any gene: 8. In DNA form, the CDR3 reads TGCAGTGCCCCTGTGAGACAGGGGGCTTCACCCCTCCACTTT. It encodes CSAPVRQGASPLHF.

This clonotype was picked up many times. The rearrangement links TRBV7-2 to TRBJ1-4; 10 nucleotides line up with TRBD1. The V gene end was trimmed by 6 bases and the J gene end by 6 bases; junction bases not matched to a gene: 4. CDR1 is SGHTA and CDR2 is FQGNSA in the germline V gene. CDR3 length: 14 residues. CDR3 region: CASSSGTGDEKLFF. DNA of the CDR3: TGTGCCAGCAGTTCCGGGACAGGGGATGAAAAACTGTTTTTT.

In this sample, this clonotype turned up many times. The V gene is TRBV11-2, the J gene TRBJ2-1, with no clear D. Germline V lookup: CDR1 SGHAT, CDR2 FQNNGV. CDR3 length: 13 residues. The germline V and J ends were trimmed by 3 bases and 7 bases, with 10 bases remaining between them. The CDR3 loop reads CASSLDSRNEQFF. As DNA, the CDR3 is TGTGCCAGCAGCTTGGATAGTCGTAATGAGCAGTTCTTC.

The chain employs TRBV19 and TRBJ1-5, with a possible D match to TRBD1 (5 bases). Germline V gene data show CDR1 as LNHDA and CDR2 as SQIVND (reference sequence). The CDR3 loop spans 15 amino acids. Between the trimmed V and J ends, which lost 5 bases and 4 bases, there was a span of 15 bases. The CDR3 region is CASSVGEGPNQPQHF. The CDR3 DNA follows: TGTGCCAGTAGTGTCGGGGAGGGGCCTAATCAGCCCCAGCATTTT.

At least ten counts were recorded for this clonotype. This rearrangement joins TRBV29-1 to TRBJ2-5; TRBD1 or TRBD2 may be the D gene (6 bases each). The length of the CDR3 is 12 residues. Germline CDR1 and CDR2: SQVTM and ANQGSEA. The CDR3 nucleotides are TGCACCGCGGAGGGGGTAGAAGAGACCCAGTACTTC. Its translation is CTAEGVEETQYF.

The chain is built from TRBV20-1 and TRBJ2-1; either TRBD1 or TRBD2 may supply D (5 bases each). The V gene lost 0 bases and the J gene lost 13 bases, with 19 bases spanning the gap. The CDR3 extends over 14 amino acids. In germline, CDR1 is DFQATT, CDR2 SNEGSKA (reference sequence). The CDR3, as DNA: TGCAGTGCTAGAGATCGTGGGGCGGTTGAGGGACAGTTCTTC. It encodes CSARDRGAVEGQFF.

DNA for the CDR3: TGTGCCAGCAGCTTAGAAGGGGGGACCAACTATGGCTACACCTTC. It yields the protein CASSLEGGTNYGYTF. V and J are TRBV7-6 and TRBJ1-2; possibly TRBD1 for D (6 bases). Per germline, CDR1 SGHVS and CDR2 FNYEAQ. The CDR3 has 15 residues. Trimming took off 1 base at V and 2 bases at J, with 11 bases between the two ends. The whole variable domain, remainder taken from reference TRBV7-6 and TRBJ1-2, is GAGVSQSPRYKVTKRGQDVALRCDPISGHVSLYWYRQALGQGPEFLTYFNYEAQQDKSGLPNDRFSAERPEGSISTLTIQRTEQRDSAMYRCASSLEGGTNYGYTFGSGTRLTVV.

This chain uses TRBV29-1 with TRBJ1-2; tentative D call: TRBD1 (5 bases). CDR3 length equals 13 residues. Per germline, CDR1 SQVTM and CDR2 ANQGSEA. With 7 bases removed from V and 3 bases from J, the gap between germline ends came to 15 bases. The CDR3 nucleotides are TGCAGCGCGCAGGGACCCACGGACTATGGCTACACCTTC. Residues: CSAQGPTDYGYTF.

The rearrangement links TRBV10-3 to TRBJ1-2, with D possibly being TRBD1 (5 bases). The ends were cut back, 5 bases at V and 2 bases at J, with 9 bases in the middle. Germline CDR1 ENHRY, CDR2 SYGVKD. The CDR3 covers 13 residues. The CDR3 spells CAISLGVNYGYTF. The CDR3 DNA sequence: TGTGCCATCAGTTTAGGGGTGAACTATGGCTACACCTTC.

The V call is TRBV7-3, the J call TRBJ2-3, with D possibly matching TRBD1 (5 bases). The CDR3 contains 16 residues. Germline assignment: CDR1 SGHTA and CDR2 FQGTGA. The V end lost 2 bases, the J end lost 5 bases, and 17 bases lay between the germline ends. The CDR3 DNA reads TGTGCCAGCAGCTTAGGGCCGCCAGGGTACCTAGATACGCAGTATTTT. Its protein is CASSLGPPGYLDTQYF.

This clonotype was picked up a small number of times. The chain uses TRBV7-8 and TRBJ2-7, with a possible D match to TRBD2 (6 bases). Germline V gene lookup returns CDR1 SGHVS and CDR2 FQNEAQ. V was trimmed by 2 bases and J by 5 bases, leaving 19 bases between them. This CDR3 contains 16 residues. CDR3 residues: CASSLKRLGGDHEQYF. The CDR3 DNA reads TGTGCCAGCAGCTTAAAACGATTGGGAGGTGACCACGAGCAGTACTTC.

The rearrangement links TRBV20-1 to TRBJ2-5; 12 nucleotides line up with TRBD2. Trimming cost V 2 bases and J 4 bases; bases outside gene matches: 2. The CDR3 loop spans 14 amino acids. Per germline, CDR1 DFQATT and CDR2 SNEGSKA (reference sequence). The CDR3 loop reads CSARLAGGRETQYF. The CDR3 bases are TGCAGTGCTAGACTAGCGGGAGGGAGAGAGACCCAGTACTTC.

The rearrangement links TRBV7-9 to TRBJ2-5, with D perhaps matching TRBD1 (6 bases). Germline CDR1 reads SEHNR; CDR2 reads FQNEAQ (reference sequence). The CDR3 totals 15 residues. Trimming cost V 5 bases and J 5 bases, with 18 bases left between them. CDR3 protein: CASSPGQTPKETQYF. The CDR3 coding sequence is TGTGCCAGCAGCCCCGGACAGACTCCCAAGGAGACCCAGTACTTC.

The table lists this clonotype with many counts. The V gene is TRBV9, the J gene TRBJ1-1; 8 nucleotides line up with TRBD1. V lost 2 bases, J lost 4 bases, and 4 bases stayed unmatched. The length of the CDR3 is 14 residues. CDR1 SGDLS and CDR2 YYNGEE come from the germline V gene. CDR3 sequence (DNA): TGTGCCAGCAGCGTGACTACAGGGGGCACTGAAGCTTTCTTT. Encoded protein: CASSVTTGGTEAFF. The complete variable domain, with remaining parts taken from reference TRBV9 and TRBJ1-1, reads DSGVTQTPKHLITATGQRVTLRCSPRSGDLSVYWYQQSLDQGLQFLIQYYNGEERAKGNILERFSAQQFPDLHSELNLSSLELGDSALYFCASSVTTGGTEAFFGQGTRLTVV.

In this sample, this clonotype turned up a few times. V and J are TRBV2 and TRBJ1-6; tentative D call: TRBD1 (5 bases). The CDR3 contains 12 residues. Germline CDR1 is SNHLY and CDR2 is FYNNEI. Trimming shortened V by 2 bases and J by 19 bases, and 15 bases separated the two germline ends. The CDR3 loop is CASSEQGPESHF. CDR3 DNA sequence: TGTGCCAGCAGTGAACAGGGCCCCGAGTCGCACTTT.

As DNA, the CDR3 is TGTGCCATCTCCGAGGAGGACGGCACTGAAGCTTTCTTT. It is translated as CAISEEDGTEAFF. This chain connects TRBV10-3 to TRBJ1-1; no clear D gene. Germline-derived CDR1 and CDR2 are ENHRY and SYGVKD. Trimming pared 8 bases from V and 4 bases from J, leaving 14 bases between. This CDR3 has 13 residues.

The chain couples TRBV7-9 to TRBJ2-7, with 7 bases aligning to TRBD1. The J segment lost 5 bases and the V segment lost 2 bases, leaving 9 bases of the junction unmatched. The CDR3 length is 15 residues. Germline V gene lookup returns CDR1 SEHNR and CDR2 FQNEAQ (reference sequence). Written as DNA, the CDR3 is TGTGCCAGCAGCTTAAGTGGGACAGTCAACAACGAGCAGTACTTC. It yields the protein CASSLSGTVNNEQYF.

This clonotype appeared once. This chain connects TRBV15 to TRBJ1-3, with 7 positions matching TRBD1. The V gene's germline CDR1 is LNHNV and CDR2 YYDKDF (reference sequence). The CDR3 extends over 17 amino acids. The V gene end was trimmed by 0 bases and the J gene end by 4 bases; junction bases not matched to a gene: 9. The CDR3 is CATSREVRQGGGNTIYF. Written as DNA, the CDR3 is TGTGCCACCAGCAGAGAGGTCAGACAGGGCGGAGGAAACACCATATATTTT.

The chain employs TRBV24-1 and TRBJ1-2, with a tentative D call TRBD1 (5 bases). V lost 4 bases and J lost 3, with 8 bases in between. Looked up from germline, CDR1 is KGHDR and CDR2 is SFDVKD. This CDR3 comprises 13 residues. CDR3 residues: CATSERGYYGYTF. As DNA, the CDR3 is TGTGCCACCAGTGAAAGGGGATACTATGGCTACACCTTC.

Remarks on this clonotype: Since no conserved phenylalanine or tryptophan closes the CDR3, a read error is the likely cause. The rearrangement uses TRBV2 and TRBJ1-2; TRBD1 might be the D (6 bases). V lost 3 bases and J 0 bases, leaving 17 bases between the germline ends. The CDR3 extends over 17 amino acids. Per the germline V gene, CDR1 is SNHLY and CDR2 is FYNNEI. CDR3 protein: CASSDFLGALANYGYTL. The DNA for the CDR3 is TGTGCCAGCAGTGACTTTTTGGGGGCGCTAGCTAACTATGGCTACACCCTC.

Note on this clonotype: Its ends do not fully match the called genes, so a read error is possible. The rearrangement joins TRBV19 to TRBJ1-1, with 7 bases aligning to TRBD1. The CDR3 sequence is 13 residues long. CDR1 and CDR2 from the germline V gene are LNHDA and SQIVND (reference sequence). Written as DNA, the CDR3 is TGTGCCAGTAGTGTCCCCCCCGGGACAGTGAACTCATTT. This gives the protein CASSVPPGTVNSF.

The chain uses TRBV7-9 and TRBJ2-3; D perhaps matches TRBD1 (6 bases). CDR3 length: 13 residues. Trimming removed 4 bases from V and 7 bases from J, with 12 bases in between. Per the germline V gene, CDR1 is SEHNR and CDR2 is FQNEAQ (reference sequence). DNA for the CDR3: TGTGCCAGCAGCTCATACAGGGTTTATACGCAGTATTTT. Amino acid sequence: CASSSYRVYTQYF.

The chain recombines TRBV19 with TRBJ1-5; no clear D. V was cut by 4 bases and J by 11 bases, with 15 bases left in between. Looked up from germline, CDR1 is LNHDA and CDR2 is SQIVND (reference sequence). The CDR3 is 13 residues long. CDR3 residues: CASSRSVGSAQHF. The CDR3 coding sequence is TGTGCCAGTAGTAGATCGGTCGGGAGTGCCCAGCATTTT.

This sequence joins TRBV20-1 and TRBJ1-1; TRBD1 agrees at 11 bases. CDR3 length: 15 amino acids. Germline CDR1 and CDR2: DFQATT and SNEGSKA (reference sequence). V was pared by 6 bases and J by 2 bases, with 8 bases of the junction left unmatched. The CDR3: CSAQGQGAPNTEAFF. The CDR3, as DNA: TGCAGTGCCCAAGGACAGGGGGCGCCTAACACTGAAGCTTTCTTT.

The chain carries TRBV7-9 and TRBJ1-2; 7 bases agree with TRBD1. V shed 4 bases and J 8 bases; nucleotides not matched to a gene: 10. CDR3 length: 14 residues. Germline loops: CDR1 SEHNR, CDR2 FQNEAQ (reference sequence). CDR3 nucleotides: TGTGCCAGCAGCTACTTGCCGGCAGGGGGGGGCTACACCTTC. Amino acid sequence: CASSYLPAGGGYTF.

This clonotype was seen a single time. The chain combines TRBV13 with TRBJ2-1; D might be TRBD2 (5 bases). Looked up from germline, CDR1 is PRHDT and CDR2 is FYEKMQ (reference sequence). With 5 bases removed from V and 1 base from J, the gap between germline ends came to 21 bases. The CDR3 is 18 amino acids. CDR3 sequence: CASSVVPGVTRSYNEQFF. CDR3 bases: TGTGCCAGCAGCGTGGTCCCCGGGGTTACAAGGTCCTACAATGAGCAGTTCTTC.